The present entry profiles one T cell receptor beta chain with its context. Method: immunoSEQ multiplex PCR; TCRdb's copy keeps in-frame clones and lacks some. This sample carries around 230,000 clones, 80% to 85% of them seen once, and the ten largest clones take less than 0.75%. The source of the sample is a study of Tregs in tolerant kidney transplant recipients. The source of this sequence is a human donor in good health. The sample was CD4+ T cells from blood.

The DNA for the CDR3 is TGTGCCATCAGTGAAGACAGGGAGAATCAGCCCCAGCATTTT. Residues: CAISEDRENQPQHF. The chain carries TRBV10-3 and TRBJ1-5, with TRBD1 matching 7 bases. V shed 3 bases, J shed 4 bases, and the junction held 3 bases outside the gene matches. Germline V gene sequence: CDR1 ENHRY, CDR2 SYGVKD. CDR3 size: 14 residues.